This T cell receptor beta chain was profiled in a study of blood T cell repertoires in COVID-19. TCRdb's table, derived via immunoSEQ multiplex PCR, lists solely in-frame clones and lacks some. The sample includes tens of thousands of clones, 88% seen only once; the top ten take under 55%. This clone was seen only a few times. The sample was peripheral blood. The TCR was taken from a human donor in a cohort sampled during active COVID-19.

CDR3 DNA: TGTGCCAGCTCACCCGGCTACAGGGGAGTAGCTTTCTTT. It is translated as CASSPGYRGVAFF. This chain links TRBV18 with TRBJ1-1, with 7 bases that match TRBD1. The CDR3 runs to 13 residues. Germline-derived CDR1 and CDR2 are KGHSH and LQKENI. After removal of 3 bases from V and 10 bases from J, the junction contained 8 bases not matched to a gene.